The clone carrying this T cell receptor (beta chain) has just a few counts. The antigen is unknown. This sample was taken from a study of T-cell memory formation after mild COVID-19. Regarding the study as a whole: Pre-infection memory carried some responding clones, suggesting that cross-reactive memory joined.

The CDR3 consists of 13 residues. With V trimmed by 4 bases and J by 5 bases, 7 bases remained unmatched. Germline CDR1 is SQVTM and CDR2 is ANQGSEA. One entry per CDR3 protein, called by TCRdb with MiXCR from the 5' RACE reads. Here the sample spans 140,000 or so distinct CDR3 sequences, 13% to 15% being singletons. The sequencing input was PBMCs or a T cell subset sorted from them (not recorded which). The chain links TRBV29-1 to TRBJ2-7; 8 nucleotides align to TRBD1. The clonotype comes from an adult woman who had mild COVID-19 (a few samples of this study predate the infection). Cell type and time point are not known. DNA for the CDR3: TGCAGCGTTGGGGGGACAGGAGCTCACGAGCAGTACTTC. It is translated as CSVGGTGAHEQYF.